The rows below give T cell receptor beta chains drawn from one sample of a study of blood T cell repertoires in COVID-19. Sequencing used immunoSEQ multiplex PCR; TCRdb keeps in-frame clones, though not all of them. The data show 95,000 to 120,000 clones, 85% seen once. What was sequenced was peripheral blood. These receptors all stem from a human donor in a cohort sampled during active COVID-19. The CDR3 runs from the conserved cysteine through the conserved F or W. Each record gives: CDR3 protein, CDR3 DNA, clone size, V gene, D gene, J gene. A D gene is named only where the DNA matches it firmly. The size field is filled for only some rows; it gives once, few, many or a size class.

cdr3_aa: CASSLVSSEHEQYF
cdr3_nt: TGTGCCAGCAGCTTAGTTTCTAGCGAGCACGAGCAGTACTTC
clone_size: NA
v_call: TRBV7-2
d_call: NA
j_call: TRBJ2-7

cdr3_aa: CASSQGFYNEQFF
cdr3_nt: TGTGCCAGCAGTCAGGGGTTTTACAATGAGCAGTTCTTC
clone_size: NA
v_call: TRBV25-1
d_call: NA
j_call: TRBJ2-1

cdr3_aa: CASSLFTGNYYNEQFF
cdr3_nt: TGCGCCAGCAGCTTGTTTACGGGTAACTATTACAATGAGCAGTTCTTC
clone_size: NA
v_call: TRBV5-1
d_call: NA
j_call: TRBJ2-1

cdr3_aa: CASSLAVQRGPASTDTQYF
cdr3_nt: TGTGCCAGCAGCTTAGCCGTCCAGCGGGGGCCCGCTAGCACAGATACGCAGTATTTT
clone_size: NA
v_call: TRBV7-9
d_call: TRBD2
j_call: TRBJ2-3

cdr3_aa: CAWSGVSGANVLTF
cdr3_nt: TGTGCCTGGAGTGGAGTTTCTGGGGCCAACGTCCTGACTTTC
clone_size: NA
v_call: TRBV30
d_call: NA
j_call: TRBJ2-6

cdr3_aa: CASSYTLASNSYNEQFF
cdr3_nt: TGTGCCAGCAGTTATACCCTAGCGAGCAACTCCTACAATGAGCAGTTCTTC
clone_size: NA
v_call: TRBV6-2/TRBV6-3
d_call: NA
j_call: TRBJ2-1

cdr3_aa: CASSQGVPSGGNEQFF
cdr3_nt: TGCGCCAGCAGCCAAGGGGTCCCTAGCGGGGGGAATGAGCAGTTCTTC
clone_size: once
v_call: TRBV4-1
d_call: TRBD2
j_call: TRBJ2-1

cdr3_aa: CASSRGTSGNTGELFF
cdr3_nt: TGTGCCAGCAGCCGGGGGACTAGCGGGAACACCGGGGAGCTGTTTTTT
clone_size: NA
v_call: TRBV6-2/TRBV6-3
d_call: TRBD2
j_call: TRBJ2-2

cdr3_aa: CASSYKRPGGTGELFF
cdr3_nt: TGTGCCAGCAGCTACAAGAGACCAGGAGGTACCGGGGAGCTGTTTTTT
clone_size: NA
v_call: TRBV3-1/TRBV3-2
d_call: NA
j_call: TRBJ2-2

cdr3_aa: CASSSMEDMNTEAFF
cdr3_nt: TGTGCCAGCAGTTCGATGGAGGATATGAACACTGAAGCTTTCTTT
clone_size: NA
v_call: TRBV6-2/TRBV6-3
d_call: NA
j_call: TRBJ1-1

cdr3_aa: CASSQAAGAAQPQHF
cdr3_nt: TGCGCCAGCAGCCAAGCGGCAGGGGCGGCGCAGCCCCAGCATTTT
clone_size: NA
v_call: TRBV4-1
d_call: NA
j_call: TRBJ1-5

cdr3_aa: CASSSGTPNTGELFF
cdr3_nt: TGCGCCAGCAGCTCCGGGACACCGAACACCGGGGAGCTGTTTTTT
clone_size: NA
v_call: TRBV5-1
d_call: NA
j_call: TRBJ2-2

cdr3_aa: CSVLSVSGETQYF
cdr3_nt: TGCAGCGTTCTCTCGGTCTCGGGGGAGACCCAGTACTTC
clone_size: NA
v_call: TRBV29-1
d_call: NA
j_call: TRBJ2-5

cdr3_aa: CASTYRQNTEAFF
cdr3_nt: TGTGCCAGCACCTACAGGCAGAACACTGAAGCTTTCTTT
clone_size: NA
v_call: TRBV6-5
d_call: NA
j_call: TRBJ1-1

cdr3_aa: CASRFPSGTGVQNIQYF
cdr3_nt: TGTGCAAGTCGCTTCCCAAGCGGGACAGGGGTGCAAAACATTCAGTACTTC
clone_size: NA
v_call: TRBV12-2
d_call: NA
j_call: TRBJ2-4

cdr3_aa: CAWSPQGNGNQPQHF
cdr3_nt: TGTGCCTGGAGCCCACAGGGTAACGGCAATCAGCCCCAGCATTTT
clone_size: few
v_call: TRBV30
d_call: NA
j_call: TRBJ1-5

cdr3_aa: CASSPTPVPRGEAFF
cdr3_nt: TGTGCCAGCAGCCCCACACCCGTCCCGAGAGGTGAAGCTTTCTTT
clone_size: NA
v_call: TRBV7-2
d_call: NA
j_call: TRBJ1-1

cdr3_aa: CASTGVYVAGATDTQYF
cdr3_nt: TGTGCCAGCACCGGTGTTTATGTAGCGGGGGCCACAGATACGCAGTATTTT
clone_size: NA
v_call: TRBV4-2
d_call: TRBD2
j_call: TRBJ2-3

cdr3_aa: CASSIVTKNTEAFF
cdr3_nt: TGTGCCAGTAGTATAGTAACAAAGAACACTGAAGCTTTCTTT
clone_size: NA
v_call: TRBV19
d_call: NA
j_call: TRBJ1-1

cdr3_aa: CASSVASGGANTGELFF
cdr3_nt: TGTGCCAGCAGCGTAGCTAGCGGGGGGGCGAACACCGGGGAGCTGTTTTTT
clone_size: few
v_call: TRBV9
d_call: TRBD2
j_call: TRBJ2-2

cdr3_aa: CASSRRTEDEQYF
cdr3_nt: TGTGCCAGCTCACGCCGGACAGAGGACGAGCAGTACTTC
clone_size: NA
v_call: TRBV18
d_call: NA
j_call: TRBJ2-7

cdr3_aa: CASSWRGEAFF
cdr3_nt: TGTGCCAGCAGTTGGAGGGGTGAAGCTTTCTTT
clone_size: NA
v_call: TRBV27
d_call: NA
j_call: TRBJ1-1

cdr3_aa: CASSERLAVGEQFF
cdr3_nt: TGTGCCAGCAGTGAACGGCTAGCGGTCGGTGAGCAGTTCTTC
clone_size: once
v_call: TRBV2
d_call: TRBD2
j_call: TRBJ2-1